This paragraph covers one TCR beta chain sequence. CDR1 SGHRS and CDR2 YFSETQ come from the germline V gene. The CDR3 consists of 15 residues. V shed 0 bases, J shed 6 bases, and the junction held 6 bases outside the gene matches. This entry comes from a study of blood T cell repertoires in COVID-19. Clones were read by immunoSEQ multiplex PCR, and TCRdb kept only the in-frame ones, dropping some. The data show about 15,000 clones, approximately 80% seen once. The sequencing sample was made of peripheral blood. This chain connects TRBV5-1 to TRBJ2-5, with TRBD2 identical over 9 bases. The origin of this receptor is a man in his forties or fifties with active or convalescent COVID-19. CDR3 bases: TGCGCCAGCAGCTTGGATCTAGCGGGAAAAAAGACCCAGTACTTC. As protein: CASSLDLAGKKTQYF.